Shown below are 32 T cell receptor beta chains from a single sample sequenced in a study of blood T cells in healthy people across ages. Sample-barcoded 5' priming and a J-beta primer mix drove a second PCR of 7 to 11 cycles. TCRdb used MiXCR to reprocess the 5' RACE reads, holding one entry per CDR3 protein. The table records some 760,000 distinct CDR3 sequences, 20% to 30% of them present only once. These data also formed part of another study, on T cells of mothers and their children.

Material for sequencing was blood. The receptors were gathered from a boy younger than 18 in good health.

The table lists this clonotype with a few counts. DNA of the CDR3: TGCGCCAGCAGCCTATCGGGAACTAGCGGGTACTCCTACAATGAGCAGTTCTTC. This translates into CASSLSGTSGYSYNEQFF. The J gene is TRBJ2-1, the V gene TRBV5-1, with 9 bases matching TRBD2. With 4 bases clipped from V and 0 bases from J, the junction kept 11 bases outside the gene matches. This CDR3 is built from 18 residues. From germline, CDR1 is SGHRS and CDR2 YFSETQ.

The chain employs TRBV7-2 and TRBJ2-4; D is uncertain. V lost 5 bases to trimming and J lost 0 bases, with 11 bases between them. The V gene's germline CDR1 is SGHTA and CDR2 FQGNSA. This CDR3 contains 15 residues. Written as DNA, the CDR3 is TGTGCCAGCAGCAATGGTGCTTTAGCCAAAAACATTCAGTACTTC. This translates into CASSNGALAKNIQYF.

V and J are TRBV29-1 and TRBJ2-7, with 10 bases fitting TRBD1. CDR3 length equals 16 residues. V was pared by 4 bases and J by 2 bases, with 11 bases of the junction left unmatched. Germline V gives CDR1 SQVTM, CDR2 ANQGSEA. The chain's CDR3 is CSVVHEDRGGTYEQYF. CDR3 in DNA: TGCAGCGTTGTCCATGAGGACAGGGGGGGGACCTACGAGCAGTACTTC.

The J gene is TRBJ2-4, the V gene TRBV5-6, with D possibly matching TRBD2 (5 bases). The V and J ends lost 2 bases and 3 bases respectively, with 15 bases between them. The germline V gene encodes CDR1 SGHDT and CDR2 YYEEEE. There are 16 residues in the CDR3. CDR3 coding DNA: TGTGCCAGCAGCTTTGTGGCGGAGGTAGTCAAAAACATTCAGTACTTC. Protein: CASSFVAEVVKNIQYF.

This chain joins TRBV11-2 and TRBJ1-2; D not certain. Germline V gene sequence: CDR1 SGHAT, CDR2 FQNNGV. The CDR3 is 14 amino acids. The V gene lost 2 bases and the J gene lost 7 bases, with 14 bases spanning the gap. The CDR3 DNA is TGTGCCAGCAGCTTACTCCGCACTCCGCCTGGCTACACCTTC. Its protein product is CASSLLRTPPGYTF.

Only a few counts were recorded for this clonotype. The chain couples TRBV20-1 to TRBJ2-5; D is undetermined. The J call may not be correct, given that the DNA end is closer to TRBJ2-7. The CDR3 totals 16 residues. Germline assignment: CDR1 DFQATT and CDR2 SNEGSKA (reference sequence). This CDR3 reads CSAREPLAVPSYEQYF. The CDR3 region has the DNA TGCAGTGCTAGAGAACCCCTCGCCGTGCCTTCCTACGAGCAGTACTTC.

In nucleotides, the CDR3 is TGCAGTGCTAGAGGACTAGCGGGGGCAGATACGCAGTATTTT. Its protein is CSARGLAGADTQYF. This chain uses TRBV20-1 with TRBJ2-3; 12 bases agree with TRBD2. V lost 1 base to trimming and J lost 4 bases; unmatched junction nucleotides: 0. The CDR3 sequence is 14 residues long. CDR1 and CDR2 (germline): DFQATT, SNEGSKA (reference sequence).

A few counts support this clonotype. V and J are TRBV7-9 and TRBJ1-6, with D possibly being TRBD1 (5 bases). V was shortened by 5 bases and J by 10 bases, with 18 bases between the two germline ends. This CDR3 has 15 residues. CDR1 and CDR2 from the germline V gene are SEHNR and FQNEAQ (reference sequence). This chain's CDR3 is CASSIQAALGSPLHF. In DNA, the CDR3 is TGTGCCAGCAGCATACAGGCCGCTCTGGGGTCACCCCTCCACTTT.

The chain carries TRBV7-8 and TRBJ2-3, with 7 bases fitting TRBD2. The length of the CDR3 is 19 residues. The trim removed 1 base at V and 1 base at J, leaving 14 bases unmatched. The germline gives CDR1 SGHVS, CDR2 FQNEAQ. CDR3 sequence reads: CASSLGWFASGDRTDTQYF. CDR3 bases: TGTGCCAGCAGCTTAGGGTGGTTTGCGAGCGGGGACCGCACAGATACGCAGTATTTT.

With regard to this clonotype: At one end the junction does not follow the germline gene, possibly because of a read error. The chain has TRBV3-1 and TRBJ1-6; no clear D. The V gene's germline CDR1 is LGHDT and CDR2 YNNKEL (reference sequence). This CDR3 is built from 15 residues. CDR3 coding DNA: TGTGCCAGCAGCCAAGAGTCAGGAATGAACTCACCCCCCCACTTT. It encodes CASSQESGMNSPPHF.

V is TRBV6-1 and J is TRBJ2-5; TRBD1 matches at 8 bases. Germline lookup yields CDR1 MNHNS and CDR2 SASEGT. The V segment lost 6 bases and the J segment 5 bases; nucleotides outside the gene matches: 5. CDR3 length: 13 amino acids. DNA for the CDR3: TGTGCCAGCAGGCGACAGGGGTCGGAGACCCAGTACTTC. It translates to CASRRQGSETQYF.

This rearrangement joins TRBV7-2 to TRBJ1-2, with a weak D call TRBD1 (5 bases). CDR1 is SGHTA, CDR2 FQGNSA, per germline. Trimming left V 5 bases short and J 2 bases short, with 12 bases between. CDR3 size: 14 residues. The CDR3, as DNA: TGTGCCAGCAGCCCACCCCAGGGCAACTATGGCTACACCTTC. Its protein is CASSPPQGNYGYTF.

This clonotype appeared many times. This chain links TRBV29-1 with TRBJ2-5; a possible D gene is TRBD1 (6 bases). There are 13 residues in the CDR3. The germline V and J ends were trimmed by 0 bases and 5 bases, with 10 bases remaining between them. The V gene's germline CDR1 is SQVTM and CDR2 ANQGSEA. In nucleotides, the CDR3 is TGCAGCGTTGAAGATAATAGGGGGGAGACCCAGTACTTC. Its protein product is CSVEDNRGETQYF.

The rearrangement links TRBV6-1 to TRBJ2-5; perhaps TRBD2 as D (6 bases). The CDR3 sequence is 12 residues long. Germline V gene sequence: CDR1 MNHNS, CDR2 SASEGT. Trimming took 6 bases from V and 4 from J, leaving 9 bases between them. CDR3 sequence: CASRGAGETQYF. CDR3 in DNA: TGTGCCAGCAGGGGAGCGGGAGAGACCCAGTACTTC.

The chain carries TRBV5-1 and TRBJ2-5; possible D gene TRBD2, 6 bases. The length of the CDR3 is 18 residues. Trimming removed 4 bases at V and 2 bases at J, with 24 bases between. Looked up from germline, CDR1 is SGHRS and CDR2 is YFSETQ. CDR3 protein: CASSAGRVSPEGQETQYF. The DNA for the CDR3 is TGCGCCAGCAGCGCGGGGCGGGTTTCCCCGGAGGGACAAGAGACCCAGTACTTC.

The chain is built from TRBV20-1 and TRBJ1-4; 7 positions match TRBD1. V shed 6 bases and J 3 bases; nucleotides not matched to a gene: 7. CDR1 and CDR2 from the germline V gene are DFQATT and SNEGSKA (reference sequence). This CDR3 has 14 residues. In nucleotides, the CDR3 is TGCAGTGCCACCACAGGGGCGCCTAATGAAAAACTGTTTTTT. It codes for CSATTGAPNEKLFF.

J is TRBJ2-7 and V is TRBV28; D is possibly TRBD1 (6 bases). CDR3 size: 13 residues. The germline gives CDR1 MDHEN, CDR2 SYDVKM. The V end lost 6 bases, the J end lost 5 bases, and 14 bases lay between the germline ends. The CDR3 coding sequence is TGTGCCAGCAGCTTCTACACAGGGAACGAGCAGTACTTC. Its translation is CASSFYTGNEQYF.

The gene calls are TRBV12-3 or TRBV12-4 and TRBJ2-7; 8 positions match TRBD2. This CDR3 comprises 13 residues. The CDR3 protein is CASRGGRFGEQYF. The CDR3, as DNA: TGTGCAAGCCGGGGGGGCCGTTTCGGCGAGCAGTACTTC.

The gene calls are TRBV29-1 and TRBJ2-5; D gene ambiguous. The V end lost 4 bases, the J end lost 2 bases, and 14 bases lay between the germline ends. The CDR3 totals 14 residues. Germline CDR1 and CDR2: SQVTM and ANQGSEA. Here the CDR3 DNA reads TGCAGCGTTGGGGCTAACAACTTTCAAGAGACCCAGTACTTC. Protein sequence: CSVGANNFQETQYF. The full variable domain, rest sourced from reference TRBV29-1 and TRBJ2-5, is SAVISQKPSRDICQRGTSLTIQCQVDSQVTMMFWYRQQPGQSLTLIATANQGSEATYESGFVIDKFPISRPNLTFSTLTVSNMSPEDSSIYLCSVGANNFQETQYFGPGTRLLVL.

This chain uses TRBV2 with TRBJ1-2, with unresolved D. CDR1 is SNHLY, CDR2 FYNNEI, per germline. This CDR3 contains 11 residues. The germline V and J ends were trimmed by 7 bases and 4 bases, with 7 bases remaining between them. The CDR3 DNA follows: TGTGCCAGCACTTGGCTCTATGGCTACACCTTC. Residues: CASTWLYGYTF.

CDR3 DNA sequence: TGTGCCAGCAGCTTAGTGTCCGAAGCCTTAGAGACCCAGTACTTC. This codes for CASSLVSEALETQYF. The gene calls are TRBV7-6 and TRBJ2-5; D gene unclear. CDR3 length: 15 amino acids. From germline, CDR1 is SGHVS and CDR2 FNYEAQ. Trimming took 1 base from V and 4 from J, leaving 13 bases between them. The full variable domain, in which reference TRBV7-6 and TRBJ2-5 provide the parts outside the CDR3, is GAGVSQSPRYKVTKRGQDVALRCDPISGHVSLYWYRQALGQGPEFLTYFNYEAQQDKSGLPNDRFSAERPEGSISTLTIQRTEQRDSAMYRCASSLVSEALETQYFGPGTRLLVL.

The rearrangement joins TRBV27 to TRBJ2-1; D uncertain. V dropped 4 bases and J dropped 0 bases, with 13 bases sitting between them. CDR1 and CDR2 from the germline V gene are MNHEY and SMNVEV (reference sequence). The CDR3 length is 16 residues. The CDR3 loop reads CASSSPGPTSYNEQFF. DNA of the CDR3: TGTGCCAGCAGTTCCCCGGGTCCTACCTCCTACAATGAGCAGTTCTTC.

This clonotype showed up just a few times. The V call is TRBV29-1, the J call TRBJ2-1; D is perhaps TRBD1 or TRBD2 (5 bases each). V lost 0 bases to trimming and J lost 6 bases, with 12 bases between them. Germline V gives CDR1 SQVTM, CDR2 ANQGSEA. The CDR3 length is 14 residues. The CDR3 DNA reads as TGCAGCGTTGAAGATCTGGGGCGGGTCAATGAGCAGTTCTTC. Amino acids: CSVEDLGRVNEQFF.

This clonotype has just a few counts. The chain combines TRBV29-1 with TRBJ2-7; 11 positions agree with TRBD1. Trimming at V came to 7 bases and at J to 0 bases, leaving 2 bases not matched to a gene. Germline CDR1 SQVTM, CDR2 ANQGSEA. CDR3 size: 13 residues. The CDR3, as DNA: TGCAGCGCCGGACAGGGGGCCTCCTACGAGCAGTACTTC. Amino acid sequence: CSAGQGASYEQYF.

The chain links TRBV5-1 to TRBJ2-5, with 12 bases matching TRBD2. The CDR3 spans 16 residues. The germline CDR1 and CDR2 sequences are SGHRS and YFSETQ. V lost 3 bases, J lost 1 base, and 4 bases stayed unmatched. CDR3 region: CASSSGTSGLQETQYF. In DNA, the CDR3 is TGCGCCAGCAGCTCCGGGACTAGCGGGCTCCAAGAGACCCAGTACTTC.

V is TRBV29-1 and J is TRBJ2-5; D unclear. The CDR3 spans 10 residues. The germline V gene has CDR1 SQVTM and CDR2 ANQGSEA. V lost 3 bases and J 13 bases, leaving 12 bases between the germline ends. In nucleotides, the CDR3 is TGCAGCGTTGACTCCGGGTCTATGTACTTC. Translated, it gives CSVDSGSMYF.

This clonotype was detected only a few times. The genes are TRBV4-1 and TRBJ2-7; tentative D call: TRBD1 (5 bases). The CDR3 runs to 15 residues. Germline CDR1 reads MGHRA; CDR2 reads YSYEKL. V lost 0 bases, J lost 4 bases, and 13 bases lay in between. DNA for the CDR3: TGCGCCAGCAGCCAAGAGGTTAGACAGTCATACGAGCAGTACTTC. Translation gives CASSQEVRQSYEQYF.

V usage is TRBV7-2 and J usage is TRBJ2-1; D may be TRBD2 (6 bases). The CDR3 is made up of 16 amino acids. The V gene lost 7 bases and the J gene lost 2 bases, with 18 bases spanning the gap. Germline CDR1 SGHTA, CDR2 FQGNSA. The CDR3 sequence is CASNLRGGGAYNEQFF. As DNA, the CDR3 is TGTGCCAGCAATCTCAGAGGTGGCGGGGCCTACAATGAGCAGTTCTTC.

This clonotype was counted between two and nine times. The genes are TRBV29-1 and TRBJ1-1, with D possibly matching TRBD1 (6 bases). Trimming shortened V by 4 bases and J by 2 bases, and 8 bases separated the two germline ends. The CDR3 is 12 amino acids. Germline values: CDR1 SQVTM, CDR2 ANQGSEA. The CDR3 is CSVGGTNTEAFF. The CDR3, as DNA: TGCAGCGTTGGGGGGACAAACACTGAAGCTTTCTTT.

This chain uses TRBV20-1 with TRBJ2-7; 7 positions agree with TRBD1. V dropped 5 bases and J dropped 6; count of bases not matched to a gene: 16. Germline-derived CDR1 and CDR2 are DFQATT and SNEGSKA (reference sequence). The CDR3 contains 15 residues. The CDR3 DNA reads as TGCAGTGCTGGTCCTCTGACAGGGACACCCGGCGAGCAGTACTTC. As protein: CSAGPLTGTPGEQYF.

The rearrangement joins TRBV7-9 to TRBJ2-5, with D unresolved. Germline CDR1 and CDR2: SEHNR and FQNEAQ (reference sequence). Trimming left V 2 bases short and J 5 bases short, with 15 bases between. The CDR3 extends over 15 amino acids. CDR3 in DNA: TGTGCCAGCAGCTTATTTGAGGTGCCCACGGAGACCCAGTACTTC. The encoded protein is CASSLFEVPTETQYF.

This clonotype appeared many times. The chain uses TRBV7-9 and TRBJ2-5; no clear D gene. Gene TRBJ2-1 matches the end of the DNA better, so the J call may be wrong. CDR3 size: 10 residues. The V gene's germline CDR1 is SEHNR and CDR2 FQNEAQ (reference sequence). Written as DNA, the CDR3 is TGTGCCAGCAGCTTAAGTGAGCAGTTCTTC. Encoded protein: CASSLSEQFF.